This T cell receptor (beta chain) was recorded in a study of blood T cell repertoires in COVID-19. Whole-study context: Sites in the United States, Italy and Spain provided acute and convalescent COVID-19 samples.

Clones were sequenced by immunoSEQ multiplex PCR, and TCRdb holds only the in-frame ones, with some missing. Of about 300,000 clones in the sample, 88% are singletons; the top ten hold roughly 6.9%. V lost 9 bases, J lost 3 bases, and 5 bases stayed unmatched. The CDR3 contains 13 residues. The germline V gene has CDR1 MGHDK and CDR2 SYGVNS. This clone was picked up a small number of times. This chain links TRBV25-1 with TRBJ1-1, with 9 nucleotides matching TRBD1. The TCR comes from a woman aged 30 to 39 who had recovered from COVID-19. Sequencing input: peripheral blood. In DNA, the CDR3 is TGTGCCAGTGAGACAGGGGGATACACTGAAGCTTTCTTT. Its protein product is CASETGGYTEAFF. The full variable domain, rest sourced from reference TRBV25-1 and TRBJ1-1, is EADIYQTPRYLVIGTGKKITLECSQTMGHDKMYWYQQDPGMELHLIHYSYGVNSTEKGDLSSESTVSRIRTEHFPLTLESARPSHTSQYLCASETGGYTEAFFGQGTRLTVV.